Listed here are 10 T cell receptor beta chains from one sample, sequenced in a study of regulatory T cells in long-lasting Graves disease. Both iRepertoire HTBI primers and Arm-PCR of CDR3 regions were used to build the TCR beta libraries. TCRdb called the multiplex PCR reads again in MiXCR, with one record for every CDR3 protein. Of around 400,000 distinct CDR3 sequences listed, 14% to 15% are singletons. The time point: newly diagnosed GD, antithyroid drugs for less than 3 months. PBMC-extracted RNA yielded the TCR library. These data were likewise used in another study, on T cells in Graves' hyperthyroidism and ophthalmopathy.

This specimen was peripheral blood mononuclear cells (PBMCs), taken at new diagnosis, from a patient treated with antithyroid drugs. Every receptor here comes from a woman aged 40-49 years with Graves disease.

This clonotype was observed many times. The V and J genes are TRBV12-3 or TRBV12-4 and TRBJ1-1; a possible D gene is TRBD1 (6 bases). The CDR3 extends over 16 amino acids. Trimming stripped 0 bases from V and 5 bases from J, with 16 bases between. CDR3 sequence: CASSLARDISVTEAFF. In DNA form, the CDR3 reads TGTGCCAGCAGTTTAGCGCGGGACATATCGGTTACTGAAGCTTTCTTT.

This clonotype occurred a few times. V gene TRBV19 combines with J gene TRBJ1-2; unclear D gene. The CDR3 runs to 13 residues. CDR1 LNHDA and CDR2 SQIVND come from the germline V gene (reference sequence). V lost 2 bases and J 2 bases, leaving 6 bases between the germline ends. The CDR3 reads CASSITENYGYTF. The CDR3 DNA follows: TGTGCCAGTAGTATAACAGAAAACTATGGCTACACCTTC.

The J gene is TRBJ2-6, the V gene TRBV5-4; D is unclear. Trimming removed 3 bases at V and 1 base at J, with 8 bases between. The CDR3 runs to 15 residues. The germline gives CDR1 SGHNT, CDR2 YYREEE (reference sequence). CDR3 amino acids: CASSSKSSGANVLTF. For the CDR3, the DNA is TGTGCCAGCAGCTCTAAGTCTTCTGGGGCCAACGTCCTGACTTTC.

This clonotype was detected many times. The gene calls are TRBV12-3 or TRBV12-4 and TRBJ2-1, with TRBD2 matching over 10 bases. The CDR3 runs 13 residues. Trimming cost V 9 bases and J 8 bases; bases outside gene matches: 7. DNA of the CDR3: TGTGCCAGTTTATACCTAGCGGGAGATGAGCAGTTCTTC. Translating it yields CASLYLAGDEQFF.

In this sample, this clonotype turned up many times. This chain connects TRBV20-1 to TRBJ2-3; unclear D gene. Trimming cost V 0 bases and J 2 bases, with 9 bases left between them. The germline gives CDR1 DFQATT, CDR2 SNEGSKA (reference sequence). The CDR3 is 14 residues long. The CDR3 nucleotides read TGCAGTGCTAGAGATCTGGGCAACACAGATACGCAGTATTTT. Translated: CSARDLGNTDTQYF.

This clonotype appeared many times. CDR3 nucleotides: TGTGCCAGCAGCTTGGGGGTGGCCGGCGCACGCACAGATACGCAGTATTTT. This encodes CASSLGVAGARTDTQYF. The V and J genes are TRBV7-2 and TRBJ2-3; D is possibly TRBD1 or TRBD2 (5 bases each). The CDR3 totals 17 residues. The germline gives CDR1 SGHTA, CDR2 FQGNSA. Trimming stripped 3 bases from V and 1 base from J, with 17 bases between. The full variable domain, rest sourced from reference TRBV7-2 and TRBJ2-3, is GAGVSQSPSNKVTEKGKDVELRCDPISGHTALYWYRQSLGQGLEFLIYFQGNSAPDKSGLPSDRFSAERTGGSVSTLTIQRTQQEDSAVYLCASSLGVAGARTDTQYFGPGTRLTVL.

This clonotype appeared many times. The J gene is TRBJ1-1, the V gene TRBV2; no definite D call. CDR1 and CDR2 from the germline V gene are SNHLY and FYNNEI. The CDR3 consists of 14 residues. Trimming shortened V by 0 bases and J by 0 bases, and 5 bases separated the two germline ends. The CDR3 spells CASSEAAVNTEAFF. The CDR3 nucleotides read TGTGCCAGCAGTGAAGCGGCAGTGAACACTGAAGCTTTCTTT.

The chain employs TRBV9 and TRBJ2-2; 7 bases are shared with TRBD1. This CDR3 has 15 residues. Germline trimming cut 4 bases from V and 1 base from J; bases unmatched to any gene: 4. Germline V CDR1 and CDR2: SGDLS, YYNGEE. For the CDR3, the DNA is TGTGCCAGCAGCCTTTGGACAGGGAACACCGGGGAGCTGTTTTTT. Protein product: CASSLWTGNTGELFF.

This clonotype was observed many times. This chain connects TRBV3-1 to TRBJ2-2; no definite D call. CDR1 and CDR2 (germline): LGHDT, YNNKEL (reference sequence). V lost 4 bases, J lost 8 bases, and 11 bases lay in between. The length of the CDR3 is 13 residues. As DNA, the CDR3 is TGTGCCAGCAGCCCCTCGGCCAGTGGGGAGCTGTTTTTT. Translating gives CASSPSASGELFF.

In its sample, this clonotype was seen many times. This chain joins TRBV10-3 and TRBJ2-7, with 7 positions matching TRBD2. J was trimmed by 4 bases and V by 0 bases; bases with no gene match: 9. The germline CDR1 and CDR2 sequences are ENHRY and SYGVKD. The CDR3 totals 16 residues. The CDR3 region has the DNA TGTGCCATCAGTGAGTCAATCGCGACTAGCAAATACGAGCAGTACTTC. Translating it yields CAISESIATSKYEQYF.